Below, 22 T cell receptor beta chains from the same sample are listed, as sequenced in a study of vaccination effects on CD4 cells after COVID-19. CD4+ T cells specific for antigen were expanded with viral peptide pools by the ViraFEST assay before sequencing. Subsequent to a culture period of around eleven days, CD4+ T cells were isolated. The individual was infected with SARS-CoV-2 between March and December 2020, as confirmed by PCR. Using immunoSEQ multiplex PCR, the repertoire was profiled, and TCRdb retains in-frame clones only, with some absent. The sample consists of about 45,000 clones, 60% to 75% of them appearing once. These receptors lack a known antigen. The sample in question was CD4+ T cells from PBMCs cultured with a peptide pool, obtained before COVID-19 vaccination. These receptors all stem from a human donor who had a prior SARS-CoV-2 infection.

The rearrangement uses TRBV11-3 and TRBJ2-5; the match to TRBD1 covers 9 bases. CDR3 size: 15 residues. Germline CDR1 and CDR2: SGHNT and YENEEA. Trimming removed 5 bases from V and 5 bases from J; junction bases left unmatched: 9. The CDR3 here is CASSDTGGAWETQYF. The CDR3 DNA follows: TGTGCCAGCAGCGACACAGGGGGCGCATGGGAGACCCAGTACTTC.

This clone came up a few times. The gene calls are TRBV5-8 and TRBJ2-7, with a weak D call TRBD2 (5 bases). Germline CDR1 and CDR2: SGHTS and YDEGEE. V was clipped by 4 bases and J by 4 bases, with 24 bases between them. The CDR3 length is 17 residues. The CDR3 spells CASSPNGFTFGSYEQYF. CDR3 coding DNA: TGTGCCAGCAGCCCTAATGGGTTCACGTTTGGGAGTTACGAGCAGTACTTC.

The table lists this clone with a few counts. The V and J genes are TRBV6-2 or TRBV6-3 and TRBJ2-2; D may be TRBD1 (6 bases). The CDR3 has 14 amino acids. Germline-derived CDR1 and CDR2 are MNHEY and SVGEGT. V lost 5 bases and J lost 5, with 12 bases in between. Here the CDR3 DNA reads TGTGCCAGCAGTCGTAACAGGGATACCGGGGAGCTGTTTTTT. It codes for CASSRNRDTGELFF.

This chain links TRBV19 with TRBJ1-1; D possibly corresponds to TRBD1 (6 bases). The CDR3 runs 14 residues. Trimming removed 2 bases from V and 5 bases from J, with 12 bases in between. CDR1 is LNHDA, CDR2 SQIVND, per germline (reference sequence). The CDR3 reads CASSIRGAGTEAFF. Here the CDR3 DNA reads TGTGCCAGTAGTATACGGGGGGCAGGGACTGAAGCTTTCTTT.

V is TRBV11-3 and J is TRBJ2-3, with 7 bases fitting TRBD2. Per the germline V gene, CDR1 is SGHNT and CDR2 is YENEEA. Trimming at V came to 6 bases and at J to 2 bases, leaving 5 bases not matched to a gene. The CDR3 sequence is 14 residues long. The CDR3 coding sequence is TGTGCCAGCAGTTCCGGGACTAACACAGATACGCAGTATTTT. This translates into CASSSGTNTDTQYF.

Comment on this clone: The DNA is left out, because the CDR3 cannot be placed on it with certainty; the CDR3 is given as TCRdb lists it. V and J are TRBV6-9 and TRBJ1-4; TRBD1 is the table's D call and was not checked against the DNA. CDR1 is MNHGY, CDR2 SVAAGI, per germline. The CDR3 is 18 residues long, counting both termini. CDR3 in amino acids: CASSSSTGGPHVGEKLFF.

As DNA, the CDR3 is TGCAGCGTTGGGGGGACAGGGGGATTTTTGAACACTGAAGCTTTCTTT. Its protein product is CSVGGTGGFLNTEAFF. The rearrangement joins TRBV29-1 to TRBJ1-1; 11 nucleotides agree with TRBD1. From germline, CDR1 is SQVTM and CDR2 ANQGSEA. The CDR3 sequence is 16 residues long. With V trimmed by 4 bases and J by 0 bases, 7 bases remained unmatched.

Ten or more counts support this clone. J is TRBJ1-2 and V is TRBV9, with D unresolved. The V end lost 4 bases, the J end lost 4 bases, and 11 bases lay between the germline ends. CDR1 and CDR2 from the germline V gene are SGDLS and YYNGEE. The CDR3 loop spans 13 amino acids. Here the CDR3 DNA reads TGTGCCAGCAGCCGAACAGAGACCTATGGCTACACCTTC. Translating gives CASSRTETYGYTF.

V and J are TRBV27 and TRBJ2-7; D is possibly TRBD1 (5 bases). V was cut by 2 bases and J by 3 bases, with 8 bases left in between. The CDR3 is 13 amino acids. Germline loops: CDR1 MNHEY, CDR2 SMNVEV (reference sequence). This CDR3 is CASSLQGNYEQYF. Here the CDR3 DNA reads TGTGCCAGCAGTTTACAGGGAAACTACGAGCAGTACTTC.

This rearrangement joins TRBV7-8 to TRBJ2-5; 12 bases match TRBD2. V was pared by 2 bases and J by 3 bases, with 1 base of the junction left unmatched. Germline V gives CDR1 SGHVS, CDR2 FQNEAQ. The CDR3 contains 15 residues. This chain's CDR3 is CASSLRLAGEETQYF. Written as DNA, the CDR3 is TGTGCCAGCAGCTTACGACTAGCGGGAGAAGAGACCCAGTACTTC. The complete variable domain, with remaining parts taken from reference TRBV7-8 and TRBJ2-5, reads GAGVSQSPRYKVAKRGQDVALRCDPISGHVSLFWYQQALGQGPEFLTYFQNEAQLDKSGLPSDRFFAERPEGSVSTLKIQRTQQEDSAVYLCASSLRLAGEETQYFGPGTRLLVL.

The chain recombines TRBV12-3 or TRBV12-4 with TRBJ1-1; D remains unclear. The length of the CDR3 is 12 residues. V lost 3 bases, J lost 7 bases, and 9 bases lay in between. The CDR3 nucleotides read TGTGCCAGCAGTTTTAGAGGGTTTGAAGCTTTCTTT. It encodes CASSFRGFEAFF.

This clone was recorded only once. CDR3 in amino acids: CATSRGPSGRYYEQYF. Here the CDR3 DNA reads TGTGCCACCAGCAGAGGACCTAGCGGGAGATACTACGAGCAGTACTTC. This chain links TRBV15 with TRBJ2-7; 10 nucleotides agree with TRBD2. The CDR3 extends over 16 amino acids. Losses at the gene ends were 1 base for V and 3 bases for J; bases not matched to a gene: 6. Germline V gene lookup returns CDR1 LNHNV and CDR2 YYDKDF (reference sequence).

The chain recombines TRBV7-9 with TRBJ1-1; D might be TRBD1 (5 bases). Trimming left V 3 bases short and J 1 base short, with 6 bases between. The CDR3 sequence is 13 residues long. Looked up from germline, CDR1 is SEHNR and CDR2 is FQNEAQ (reference sequence). CDR3 sequence reads: CASSFGGNTEAFF. Written as DNA, the CDR3 is TGTGCCAGCAGCTTCGGGGGGAACACTGAAGCTTTCTTT.

The J gene is TRBJ2-7, the V gene TRBV6-1; D uncertain. The CDR3 loop spans 16 amino acids. Per the germline V gene, CDR1 is MNHNS and CDR2 is SASEGT. V was pared by 2 bases and J by 2 bases, with 16 bases between. CDR3 sequence: CASSEKPGSDAYEQYF. The CDR3 bases are TGTGCCAGCAGTGAAAAACCCGGGTCCGACGCCTACGAGCAGTACTTC.

The rearrangement uses TRBV3-1 (or the pseudogene TRBV3-2) and TRBJ1-1; TRBD1 matches 7 bases. The V gene's germline CDR1 is LGHDT and CDR2 YNNKEL (reference sequence). V trimming: 5 bases; J trimming: 6 bases; junction bases outside the gene matches: 6. This CDR3 is 13 amino acids long. CDR3 bases: TGTGCCAGCAGCAGGAACAGGGGATCTGAAGCTTTCTTT. Encoded protein: CASSRNRGSEAFF.

The V gene is TRBV11-3, the J gene TRBJ2-3; 10 bases map to TRBD2. The CDR3 has 16 residues. Germline V gene lookup returns CDR1 SGHNT and CDR2 YENEEA. V trimming: 5 bases; J trimming: 3 bases; junction bases outside the gene matches: 8. This chain's CDR3 is CASSLLAGGRTDTQYF. CDR3 coding DNA: TGTGCCAGCAGCCTCTTAGCGGGAGGAAGGACAGATACGCAGTATTTT.

The rearrangement links TRBV5-4 to TRBJ1-2; D call uncertain. With 1 base removed from V and 7 bases from J, the gap between germline ends came to 17 bases. The CDR3 loop spans 15 amino acids. CDR1 is SGHNT, CDR2 YYREEE, per germline (reference sequence). In DNA, the CDR3 is TGTGCCAGCAGCTTGTCTTCCGGAGGGATACGTGGCTACACCTTC. It translates to CASSLSSGGIRGYTF.

The rearrangement uses TRBV3-1 (or the pseudogene TRBV3-2) and TRBJ2-7, with a possible D match to TRBD2 (5 bases). Germline V CDR1 and CDR2: LGHDT, YNNKEL (reference sequence). The length of the CDR3 is 12 residues. V lost 2 bases and J lost 9, with 11 bases in between. Here the CDR3 reads CASSQSYGRQYF. In DNA form, the CDR3 reads TGTGCCAGCAGCCAATCATATGGGAGGCAGTACTTC.

The V call is TRBV7-9, the J call TRBJ1-5; D remains ambiguous. V lost 1 base and J lost 3, with 10 bases in between. Germline V lookup: CDR1 SEHNR, CDR2 FQNEAQ (reference sequence). CDR3 length: 15 amino acids. CDR3 bases: TGTGCCAGCAGCTTAGGTGGGCGGCACAATCAGCCCCAGCATTTT. Translation gives CASSLGGRHNQPQHF.

The table lists this clone with a few counts. The chain's CDR3 is CASSVVWGLGAFF. CDR3 DNA: TGTGCCAGCAGTGTAGTTTGGGGACTCGGGGCTTTCTTT. This rearrangement joins TRBV12-3 or TRBV12-4 to TRBJ1-1; maybe TRBD1 (5 bases). The CDR3 loop spans 13 amino acids. V lost 5 bases and J 11 bases, leaving 18 bases between the germline ends.

Only one count was recorded for this clone. In DNA form, the CDR3 reads TGCGCCAGCACCCTGGTTGGGACCCTAACCCGAGCCGGGGAGCTGTTTTTT. Translating gives CASTLVGTLTRAGELFF. The V call is TRBV5-1, the J call TRBJ2-2, with D tentatively TRBD1 or TRBD2 (5 bases each). Germline assignment: CDR1 SGHRS and CDR2 YFSETQ. This CDR3 has 17 residues. Trimming shortened V by 6 bases and J by 6 bases, and 24 bases separated the two germline ends.

The chain joins TRBV9 to TRBJ2-3; D is unresolved. The CDR3 consists of 14 residues. V lost 0 bases and J 0 bases, leaving 5 bases between the germline ends. Germline CDR1 SGDLS, CDR2 YYNGEE. Here the CDR3 reads CASSVEDSTDTQYF. The CDR3 coding sequence is TGTGCCAGCAGCGTAGAGGACAGCACAGATACGCAGTATTTT.